These T cell receptor beta chains were read from a single sample in a study of molecular identifiers for immune sequencing clone quantification. One entry per CDR3 protein, called by TCRdb with MiXCR from the PCR reads. The sample includes 85,000 to 90,000 distinct CDR3 sequences, roughly 19% seen only once; the top ten take around 0.8%. The sample comprised naive CD8+ T cells from blood, with Jurkat cell RNA spiked in. The receptors originated from a human donor in good health. Some libraries in this study had Jurkat cell RNA spiked in. CDR3s include the opening cysteine and the closing phenylalanine or tryptophan. The order of the fields is J gene, D gene, clone size, V gene, CDR3 protein, CDR3 DNA. D genes are given only for firm matches. Expanded clones are given a class, and other clones once, few, many or no size at all.

TRBJ2-1,TRBD1,few,TRBV5-6,CASSLGRGLRNRYNEQFF,TGTGCCAGCAGCTTGGGCAGGGGGCTTAGAAACCGCTACAATGAGCAGTTCTTC
TRBJ2-7,.,many,TRBV4-3,CASSPTAGSYEQYF,TGCGCCAGCAGCCCGACAGCCGGCTCCTACGAGCAGTACTTC
TRBJ2-5,.,many,TRBV7-9,CASSLQIETQYF,TGTGCCAGCAGTCTACAGATAGAGACCCAGTACTTC
TRBJ2-6,.,many,TRBV6-1,CASSESQAGANVLTF,TGTGCCAGCAGTGAATCTCAGGCTGGGGCCAACGTCCTGACTTTC
TRBJ2-7,.,many,TRBV29-1,CSVERNYEQYF,TGCAGCGTTGAGAGAAACTACGAGCAGTACTTC
TRBJ2-1,.,.,TRBV19,CASSIKVQNNEQFF,TGTGCCAGTAGTATCAAAGTGCAGAACAATGAGCAGTTCTTC
TRBJ2-1,.,many,TRBV10-3,CAISDDYNEQFF,TGTGCCATCAGTGATGACTACAATGAGCAGTTCTTC
TRBJ2-4,.,many,TRBV7-9,CASSMSGASSGNIQYF,TGTGCCAGCAGCATGTCAGGGGCGTCTAGCGGAAACATTCAGTACTTC
TRBJ1-1,.,many,TRBV4-2,CASSQDRGQNTEAFF,TGTGCCAGCAGCCAAGATCGGGGACAGAACACTGAAGCTTTCTTT
TRBJ2-7,.,many,TRBV3-1,CASSRDTYWEQYF,TGTGCCAGCAGCCGGGACACGTACTGGGAGCAGTACTTC
TRBJ2-7,.,many,TRBV5-1,CASKEGPYEQYF,TGCGCCAGCAAGGAGGGTCCATACGAGCAGTACTTC
TRBJ2-3,.,few,TRBV16,CASSQKMGPRISPGTQYF,TGTGCCAGCAGCCAAAAAATGGGACCGCGTATCTCTCCTGGCACGCAGTATTTT
TRBJ2-3,.,many,TRBV6-5,CASSYFDAGTDTQYF,TGTGCCAGCAGTTACTTTGATGCGGGCACAGATACGCAGTATTTT
TRBJ2-7,TRBD2,many,TRBV3-1,CASSLPRTSNEQYF,TGTGCCAGCAGCCTCCCGCGGACTAGCAACGAGCAGTACTTC
TRBJ2-2,TRBD2,many,TRBV6-5,CASSYLGGGNTGELFF,TGTGCCAGCAGTTACCTGGGGGGGGGGAACACCGGGGAGCTGTTTTTT
TRBJ1-1,TRBD1,.,TRBV6-2/TRBV6-3,CASSSPGTVYPLDEVFF,TGTGCCAGCAGCTCCCCCGGGACAGTGTACCCCTTAGATGAAGTTTTCTTT
TRBJ2-7,.,few,TRBV3-1,CASSQQAPYEQYF,TGTGCCAGCAGCCAACAAGCCCCCTACGAGCAGTACTTC
TRBJ2-3,.,many,TRBV4-3,CASSPGVARPDTQYF,TGCGCCAGCAGCCCGGGTGTAGCGAGACCAGATACGCAGTATTTT
TRBJ1-6,TRBD1,many,TRBV27,CASSTGGGSPLHF,TGTGCCAGCAGTACAGGGGGAGGTTCACCCCTCCACTTT
TRBJ2-7,.,many,TRBV7-9,CASSFAAGSYEQYF,TGTGCCAGCAGCTTCGCCGCAGGGAGTTACGAGCAGTACTTC
TRBJ1-2,TRBD1,many,TRBV29-1,CSVEHTGGYGYTF,TGCAGCGTTGAACATACAGGGGGCTATGGCTACACCTTC
TRBJ2-6,TRBD1,many,TRBV3-1,CASSQGLRDRVVFVLTF,TGTGCCAGCAGCCAAGGTCTCCGGGACAGGGTAGTATTCGTCCTGACTTTC
TRBJ2-7,TRBD2,many,TRBV29-1,CSVGSGRVVEQYF,TGCAGCGTGGGAAGCGGGAGGGTGGTCGAGCAGTACTTC
TRBJ2-4,.,many,TRBV7-2,CASSLDGGAAKNIQYF,TGTGCCAGCAGCTTAGATGGCGGGGCGGCCAAAAACATTCAGTACTTC
TRBJ1-1,.,many,TRBV19,CASSISQNTEAFF,TGTGCCAGTAGTATAAGTCAGAACACTGAAGCTTTCTTT
TRBJ2-1,.,many,TRBV9,CASSPFQGGEQFF,TGTGCCAGCAGTCCTTTCCAGGGAGGTGAGCAGTTCTTC
TRBJ1-5,.,many,TRBV2,CASSAGQTSGQPQHF,TGTGCCAGCAGCGCAGGGCAGACAAGCGGGCAGCCCCAGCATTTT
TRBJ2-3,TRBD2,many,TRBV29-1,CSSGTSGRSTDTQYF,TGCAGCTCCGGGACTAGCGGGCGAAGCACAGATACGCAGTATTTT
TRBJ2-1,.,.,TRBV6-4,CASSDTPKVLNEQFF,TGTGCCAGCAGTGACACCCCGAAGGTCCTCAATGAGCAGTTCTTC
TRBJ2-2,.,few,TRBV11-2,CASSLDGWAGELFF,TGTGCCAGCAGCTTAGATGGGTGGGCCGGGGAGCTGTTTTTT
TRBJ1-6,.,many,TRBV19,CASSMGSSSYNSPLHF,TGTGCCAGTAGTATGGGATCCAGCTCCTATAATTCACCCCTCCACTTT
TRBJ2-1,TRBD2,few,TRBV6-2/TRBV6-3,CASSYPTSGSSYNEQFF,TGTGCCAGCAGTTACCCCACTAGCGGGAGCTCCTACAATGAGCAGTTCTTC
TRBJ1-5,.,many,TRBV7-9,CASSSQNQPQHF,TGTGCCAGCAGCTCACAGAATCAGCCCCAGCATTTT
TRBJ1-4,.,many,TRBV9,CASSVGDMGDEKLFF,TGTGCCAGCAGCGTAGGGGACATGGGGGATGAAAAACTGTTTTTT
TRBJ2-7,.,many,TRBV7-9,CASSSEDSSSYEQYF,TGTGCCAGCAGCTCGGAGGACAGTAGCTCCTACGAGCAGTACTTC
TRBJ2-4,TRBD2,.,TRBV20-1,CSTREGTSGRDYIQYF,TGCAGTACTAGGGAGGGGACTAGCGGCAGGGATTACATTCAGTACTTC
TRBJ1-4,.,.,TRBV12-5,CASGLSPSTTREKLFF,TGTGCTAGTGGTTTGTCCCCCAGCACCACGAGGGAAAAGCTGTTTTTT
TRBJ2-3,TRBD2,many,TRBV6-5,CASSYRTSGTDTQYF,TGTGCCAGCAGTTACCGGACTAGCGGCACAGATACGCAGTATTTT
TRBJ2-7,.,many,TRBV20-1,CSARVGITSYEQYF,TGCAGTGCTAGAGTCGGGATTACGTCCTACGAGCAGTACTTC
TRBJ2-5,TRBD2,many,TRBV10-3,CAISSGGGQETQYF,TGTGCCATCAGCTCAGGCGGGGGGCAAGAGACCCAGTACTTC